This T cell receptor beta chain is drawn from a study of blood T cell repertoires in COVID-19. Overall study: The United States, Italy and Spain provided the acute and convalescent COVID-19 samples. The cDNA or gDNA used as material had been derived from T cells, B-cell-depleted T cells, or PBMCs.

The germline V gene encodes CDR1 MGHRA and CDR2 YSYEKL. J was trimmed by 1 base and V by 4 bases; bases with no gene match: 1. This CDR3 has 14 residues. In the source study's methods: How many nucleated cells were present was estimated from reference gene primer amplification. Only in-frame clones appear in the TCRdb table, and some are missing; sequencing was by immunoSEQ multiplex PCR. V, J and clone size derive from that table, while D and trimming were established from the DNA sequence. The table records roughly 160,000 clones, roughly four fifths of them present only once. This chain joins TRBV4-1 and TRBJ1-3; 7 positions match TRBD1. The source of this sequence is a man between 70 and 80 years old with active or convalescent COVID-19. Material: peripheral blood. In DNA form, the CDR3 reads TGCGCCAGCAGCCGACAGGGATCTGGAAACACCATATATTTT. Protein: CASSRQGSGNTIYF.